The 23 T cell receptor beta chains below all came from one sample that was sequenced in a study of T cells in Graves' hyperthyroidism and ophthalmopathy. TCR beta CDR3 sequences were amplified from RNA transcripts. Primed by the HTBI set, a first-round RT-PCR was run on the TCR CDR3. MiXCR, applied by TCRdb to the multiplex PCR reads, yields one record per CDR3 protein. The sample carries some 740,000 distinct CDR3 sequences, 13% to 15% recorded once. The sample taken for sequencing was blood. The receptors derive from a woman aged 18-29 years with Graves' hyperthyroidism.

The J gene is TRBJ1-2, the V gene TRBV19; D uncertain. Trimming removed 5 bases at V and 8 bases at J, with 9 bases between. CDR1 and CDR2 from the germline V gene are LNHDA and SQIVND (reference sequence). CDR3 length equals 11 residues. The CDR3 DNA reads TGTGCCAGTAGTTATACATCGGGCTACACCTTC. Amino acid sequence: CASSYTSGYTF.

This clonotype appeared many times. The chain links TRBV7-9 to TRBJ2-1; 9 nucleotides match TRBD1. The CDR3 runs 15 residues. V shed 5 bases and J 4 bases; nucleotides not matched to a gene: 6. The germline CDR1 and CDR2 sequences are SEHNR and FQNEAQ (reference sequence). The CDR3 DNA is TGTGCCAGCAGCCCCGGGACAGGGCCTTACAATGAGCAGTTCTTC. Translating it yields CASSPGTGPYNEQFF.

This clonotype was counted at least ten times. The chain has TRBV6-1 and TRBJ2-2, with 8 bases lining up with TRBD2. This CDR3 is built from 15 residues. Germline CDR1 reads MNHNS; CDR2 reads SASEGT. The ends lost 5 bases at V and 2 bases at J; junction bases unmatched: 4. The CDR3 bases are TGTGCCAGCAGTCCTACTAGCGGCAACACCGGGGAGCTGTTTTTT. It yields the protein CASSPTSGNTGELFF.

This clonotype was picked up a small number of times. The chain joins TRBV6-1 to TRBJ2-1; no firm D call. CDR1 is MNHNS and CDR2 is SASEGT in the germline V gene. Trimming took off 3 bases at V and 5 bases at J, with 11 bases between the two ends. The CDR3 loop spans 14 amino acids. The CDR3 DNA reads TGTGCCAGCAGTGACCGACGGATGGACAATGAGCAGTTCTTC. This encodes CASSDRRMDNEQFF.

This chain links TRBV18 with TRBJ1-1; 7 bases align to TRBD1. This CDR3 comprises 16 residues. Germline loops: CDR1 KGHSH, CDR2 LQKENI. Unmatched junction bases numbered 11, after V lost 3 bases and J lost 4 bases. CDR3 DNA sequence: TGTGCCAGCTCACCGCCGACAGGGTTGGCGGGCACTGAAGCTTTCTTT. Protein sequence: CASSPPTGLAGTEAFF.

This clonotype was detected only a few times. V is TRBV7-6 and J is TRBJ2-2; 8 nucleotides agree with TRBD2. This CDR3 region has 16 residues. Germline CDR1 is SGHVS and CDR2 is FNYEAQ. V was clipped by 0 bases and J by 7 bases; unmatched bases: 7. The DNA of the CDR3 is TGTGCCAGCAGCTTAGCGCTGACTAGCGTTGGCGGGGAGCTGTTTTTT. It encodes CASSLALTSVGGELFF.

This clonotype was counted at least ten times. This rearrangement joins TRBV11-1 to TRBJ2-7; D is perhaps TRBD1 (5 bases). This CDR3 region has 14 residues. Germline-derived CDR1 and CDR2 are SGHAT and FQDESV (reference sequence). V shed 2 bases and J shed 1 base, with 9 bases lying between them. The CDR3 DNA reads as TGTGCCAGCAGCTTACTGGGGCCTTCCTACGAGCAGTACTTC. Translating gives CASSLLGPSYEQYF. The variable domain in full, completed from reference TRBV11-1 and TRBJ2-7, reads EAEVAQSPRYKITEKSQAVAFWCDPISGHATLYWYRQILGQGPELLVQFQDESVVDDSQLPKDRFSAERLKGVDSTLKIQPAELGDSAMYLCASSLLGPSYEQYFGPGTRLTVT.

This clonotype was seen more than once but under ten times. J is TRBJ2-1 and V is TRBV5-1; D possibly corresponds to TRBD2 (6 bases). Germline V lookup: CDR1 SGHRS, CDR2 YFSETQ. The CDR3 extends over 14 amino acids. Between the trimmed V and J ends, which lost 7 bases and 3 bases, there was a span of 14 bases. CDR3 sequence: CASAEGSIYNEQFF. As DNA, the CDR3 is TGCGCCAGCGCGGAGGGGAGTATCTACAATGAGCAGTTCTTC. Using reference TRBV5-1 and TRBJ2-1 for the parts outside the CDR3, the full variable domain is KAGVTQTPRYLIKTRGQQVTLSCSPISGHRSVSWYQQTPGQGLQFLFEYFSETQRNKGNFPGRFSGRQFSNSRSEMNVSTLELGDSALYLCASAEGSIYNEQFFGPGTRLTVL.

The rearrangement links TRBV6-2 or TRBV6-3 to TRBJ2-4; possible D gene TRBD1, 5 bases. Germline CDR1 reads MNHEY; CDR2 reads SVGEGT. V lost 0 bases and J 3 bases, leaving 12 bases between the germline ends. The CDR3 loop spans 16 amino acids. The CDR3 DNA is TGTGCCAGCAGTTACTCCTGGCAGGGAATCAAAAACATTCAGTACTTC. This translates into CASSYSWQGIKNIQYF.

This clonotype was seen at least ten times. The rearrangement joins TRBV12-3 or TRBV12-4 to TRBJ2-3, with TRBD2 matching 7 bases. The CDR3 consists of 12 residues. Unmatched junction bases numbered 5, after V lost 5 bases and J lost 9 bases. The CDR3 DNA reads as TGTGCCAGCAGTCGGGACTACCTAACGCAGTATTTT. This translates into CASSRDYLTQYF.

CDR3 region: CASSPLRDRGILAKNIQYF. In DNA form, the CDR3 reads TGTGCCAGCAGCCCCCTTAGGGACAGGGGGATCCTAGCCAAAAACATTCAGTACTTC. V and J are TRBV5-6 and TRBJ2-4; 11 bases line up with TRBD1. With V trimmed by 4 bases and J by 0 bases, 12 bases remained unmatched. This CDR3 has 19 residues. Per germline, CDR1 SGHDT and CDR2 YYEEEE.

The chain is built from TRBV12-5 and TRBJ2-3, with D hard to call. From germline, CDR1 is LGHNT and CDR2 FRNRAP. V was trimmed by 1 base and J by 1 base, leaving 6 bases between them. CDR3 length: 14 residues. Here the CDR3 reads CASGLGGGTDTQYF. The CDR3 bases are TGTGCTAGTGGTTTGGGGGGTGGCACAGATACGCAGTATTTT.

This clonotype was recorded many times. The rearrangement links TRBV18 to TRBJ2-7; maybe TRBD1 (5 bases). V dropped 3 bases and J dropped 1 base, with 13 bases sitting between them. The CDR3 loop spans 15 amino acids. CDR1 is KGHSH and CDR2 is LQKENI in the germline V gene. The CDR3 nucleotides read TGTGCCAGCTCACCCTGGACACGTGGGTCCTACGAGCAGTACTTC. This codes for CASSPWTRGSYEQYF.

In this sample, this clonotype turned up a few times. The rearrangement links TRBV19 to TRBJ2-7; TRBD2 matches at 10 bases. The CDR3 contains 16 residues. The V gene's germline CDR1 is LNHDA and CDR2 SQIVND (reference sequence). The trim removed 3 bases at V and 3 bases at J, leaving 8 bases unmatched. CDR3 bases: TGTGCCAGTAGTATGGGGACGAGCGGGAGGGGCTACGAGCAGTACTTC. Translation gives CASSMGTSGRGYEQYF.

In the case of this clonotype: Without the conserved terminal phenylalanine or tryptophan, this CDR3 likely stems from a read error. V is TRBV3-1 and J is TRBJ1-2, with D possibly matching TRBD1 (5 bases). This CDR3 is built from 18 residues. The germline CDR1 and CDR2 sequences are LGHDT and YNNKEL (reference sequence). V was clipped by 1 base and J by 4 bases, with 22 bases between them. The CDR3 loop reads CASSQVVIEHQGFYGYTL. CDR3 sequence (DNA): TGTGCCAGCAGCCAAGTCGTTATAGAGCACCAGGGTTTCTATGGCTACACCCTC.

This clonotype came up many times. The V and J genes are TRBV4-3 and TRBJ1-2; D unclear. CDR1 and CDR2 from the germline V gene are LGHNA and YSLEER. Trimming left V 3 bases short and J 2 bases short, with 13 bases between. The CDR3 consists of 15 residues. CDR3 coding DNA: TGCGCCAGCAGCCATTCTGGGGTGGGGAACTATGGCTACACCTTC. This encodes CASSHSGVGNYGYTF.

This rearrangement joins TRBV12-3 or TRBV12-4 to TRBJ2-1; no clear D gene. The V gene lost 3 bases and the J gene lost 2 bases, with 14 bases spanning the gap. The CDR3 length is 16 residues. This chain's CDR3 is CASSLSIAVPYNEQFF. DNA for the CDR3: TGTGCCAGCAGTTTGAGTATCGCGGTTCCCTACAATGAGCAGTTCTTC.

This clonotype was counted many times. This sequence joins TRBV2 and TRBJ2-6, with 8 bases lining up with TRBD2. Germline assignment: CDR1 SNHLY and CDR2 FYNNEI. Trimming removed 6 bases from V and 3 bases from J; junction bases left unmatched: 4. CDR3 length: 15 residues. Here the CDR3 reads CASRPTSGGANVLTF. Here the CDR3 DNA reads TGTGCCAGCAGACCCACTAGCGGTGGGGCCAACGTCCTGACTTTC. The complete variable domain, with remaining parts taken from reference TRBV2 and TRBJ2-6, reads EPEVTQTPSHQVTQMGQEVILRCVPISNHLYFYWYRQILGQKVEFLVSFYNNEISEKSEIFDDQFSVERPDGSNFTLKIRSTKLEDSAMYFCASRPTSGGANVLTFGAGSRLTVL.

This clonotype was recorded many times. The junction shows a germline mismatch at one end, possibly a read error. The rearrangement links TRBV7-8 to TRBJ2-7; D is uncertain. Per germline, CDR1 SGHVS and CDR2 FQNEAQ. There are 11 residues in the CDR3. The CDR3 protein is CASSLGLEEYF. The CDR3 bases are TGTGCCAGCAGCCTAGGTCTCGAGGAGTACTTC.

This clonotype was seen at least ten times. V gene TRBV7-9 combines with J gene TRBJ2-3; 13 bases align to TRBD2. Germline-derived CDR1 and CDR2 are SEHNR and FQNEAQ (reference sequence). The CDR3 loop spans 16 amino acids. J lost 4 bases, V lost 4 bases, and 5 bases had no gene match. The DNA of the CDR3 is TGTGCCAGCAGCTCCGGACTAGCGGGAGTAGCAGATACGCAGTATTTT. It specifies CASSSGLAGVADTQYF.

On this clonotype itself: This may stem from a read error, because a much larger clone lies one nucleotide away. The V gene is TRBV20-1, the J gene TRBJ2-7; 10 bases fit TRBD2. CDR3 length: 15 residues. J was trimmed by 7 bases and V by 4 bases; bases with no gene match: 13. Germline-derived CDR1 and CDR2 are DFQATT and SNEGSKA (reference sequence). The CDR3 DNA reads TGCAGTGCTACCTCTACTAGCGGGAAAAATTATGAGCAGTACTTC. This encodes CSATSTSGKNYEQYF.

This clonotype was detected ten times or more. The V call is TRBV7-3, the J call TRBJ2-5; 8 nucleotides align to TRBD1. Germline V gene sequence: CDR1 SGHTA, CDR2 FQGTGA. The V gene end was trimmed by 1 base and the J gene end by 5 bases; junction bases not matched to a gene: 9. This CDR3 spans 16 amino acids. The CDR3 region is CASSLSGRGLGETQYF. The DNA of the CDR3 is TGTGCCAGCAGCTTAAGTGGCAGGGGGCTAGGGGAGACCCAGTACTTC. The full variable domain, completed using reference TRBV7-3 and TRBJ2-5, is GAGVSQTPSNKVTEKGKYVELRCDPISGHTALYWYRQSLGQGPEFLIYFQGTGAADDSGLPNDRFFAVRPEGSVSTLKIQRTERGDSAVYLCASSLSGRGLGETQYFGPGTRLLVL.

This clonotype was counted many times. This sequence joins TRBV11-1 and TRBJ2-5; TRBD2 aligns across 15 bases. Trimming cost V 9 bases and J 4 bases; bases outside gene matches: 3. Germline CDR1 is SGHAT and CDR2 is FQDESV (reference sequence). This CDR3 comprises 14 residues. The CDR3 bases are TGTGCCAGTCCGGGACTAGCGGGAGGAGAGACCCAGTACTTC. This translates into CASPGLAGGETQYF. Looking up the rest from reference TRBV11-1 and TRBJ2-5 gives the full variable domain: EAEVAQSPRYKITEKSQAVAFWCDPISGHATLYWYRQILGQGPELLVQFQDESVVDDSQLPKDRFSAERLKGVDSTLKIQPAELGDSAMYLCASPGLAGGETQYFGPGTRLLVL.